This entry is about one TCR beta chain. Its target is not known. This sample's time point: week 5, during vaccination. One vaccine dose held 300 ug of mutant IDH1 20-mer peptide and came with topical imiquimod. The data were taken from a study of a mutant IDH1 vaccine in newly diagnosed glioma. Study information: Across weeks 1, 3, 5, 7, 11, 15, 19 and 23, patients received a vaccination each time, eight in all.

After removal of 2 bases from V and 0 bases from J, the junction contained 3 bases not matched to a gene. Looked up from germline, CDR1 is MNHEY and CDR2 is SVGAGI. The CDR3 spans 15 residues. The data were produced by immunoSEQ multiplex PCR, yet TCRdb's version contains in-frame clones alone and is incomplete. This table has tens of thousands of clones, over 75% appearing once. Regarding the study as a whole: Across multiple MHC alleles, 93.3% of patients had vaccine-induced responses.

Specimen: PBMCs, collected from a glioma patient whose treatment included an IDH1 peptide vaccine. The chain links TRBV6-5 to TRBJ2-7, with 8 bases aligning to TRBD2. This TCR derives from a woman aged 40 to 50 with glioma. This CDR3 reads CASSYGSGSSYEQYF. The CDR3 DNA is TGTGCCAGCAGTTACGGGAGCGGGAGCTCCTACGAGCAGTACTTC.